The clone carrying this T cell receptor (beta chain) was counted only a few times. The antigen is undetermined. This sample's treatment: oral pan-JAK inhibitor, 5-10 mg twice daily. Obtained from alopecia areata patients were lesional scalp punch biopsies along with peripheral blood. Extraction and reverse transcription of RNA yielded cDNA as the sequencing template. The repertoire was sequenced with immunoSEQ multiplex PCR; TCRdb's copy has only in-frame clones and lacks some. The table includes about 150,000 clones, about three fifths detected once. Germline CDR1 and CDR2: SQVTM and ANQGSEA. The V gene lost 4 bases and the J gene lost 8 bases, with 14 bases spanning the gap. This CDR3 spans 12 amino acids. The entry originates in a study of CD8+ T cells in alopecia areata. Study results and caveats: Clonality in lesional scalp, especially alopecia totalis/universalis, exceeded that of normal scalp.

This chain joins TRBV29-1 and TRBJ1-1; D is perhaps TRBD1 (6 bases). The sequenced sample was CD4+ T cells sorted from blood, obtained at week 4, from a patient treated with tofacitinib. The TCR was taken from a human donor with alopecia areata. The CDR3 sequence: CSVGEGGREAFF. In DNA, the CDR3 is TGCAGCGTTGGAGAGGGGGGGAGAGAAGCTTTCTTT.